Given below is one T cell receptor (beta chain) in context. There are a few counts of this clonotype. This receptor's antigen is unknown. No base qualities exist here, and no much larger clone lies one base off it. Synthesis of TCR cDNA relied on 5'RACE template switching, a step that introduced a universal primer site along with unique molecular identifiers. cDNA synthesis was primed from both the TCR alpha and TCR beta constant segments. Two PCR steps were used to amplify libraries, with sample barcodes and sequencing adapters being added in the second step. Sequencing of libraries was done on Illumina HiSeq 2500 (2x100 bp) or NovaSeq (2x150 bp). On the study's bioinformatics: Reads were demultiplexed and collapsed into UMI consensus sequences with MIGEC, and V(D)J alignment was performed with MiXCR. Vaccine-responding clonotypes were defined with edgeR using replicate PBMC samples, requiring FDR below 0.01 and a log2 fold change above 5 up to day 15. Bulk clonotypes were assigned CD4 or CD8 identity according to which sequenced CD4 or CD8 repertoire held them at higher abundance. The public reads were reanalyzed by TCRdb: fastp trimming at Q25, MiXCR alignment, in-frame beta chains only. One record per CDR3 amino acid sequence lists the most common genes and DNA. These V and J calls are TCRdb output, not the study's own analysis. The sample records nearly 350,000 distinct CDR3 sequences, roughly 7.5% of which are singletons. Of the sample, approximately 18% falls within the top ten clones.

Based on the germline V gene (reference sequence), the CDR1 and CDR2 sequences are LNHDA and SQIVND. The junction shows trimming of 3 bases on V and 2 bases on J, plus 11 bases between the germline ends. From its cysteine to its phenylalanine, the CDR3 spans 14 amino acids. Kept here is only the CDR3 DNA, which spans 42 bases and is read in frame from base 1. What the treatment or condition label conveys for this sample: live attenuated yellow fever vaccine strain. At every blood-draw timepoint, two biological replicates of bulk PBMCs were collected. PBMCs were isolated from peripheral blood using a standard Ficoll-Paque protocol. TriZol was used to extract RNA from bulk PBMCs, CD4 and CD8 fractions, and dextramer-positive and dextramer-negative fractions. This entry comes from a study of T cells after yellow fever vaccination (dated by TCRdb to about 2019). Context from the whole study: Libraries from fractions with low cell numbers were prepared with the SMART-Seq v4 Ultra Low Input RNA kit. Bulk PBMC replicates and cell subsets were isolated from blood drawn at multiple timepoints before and after both primary and secondary immunization. Bulk TCR alpha and beta repertoires were sequenced longitudinally to track T-cell clones before and after primary and booster YFV17D yellow fever vaccination. Two healthy male donors, one aged 18 to 29 and one aged 30 to 40 years, were included in the cohort. Findings and caveats that apply to the study as a whole: A small fraction of clonotypes appeared in both the CD4 and CD8 compartments, likely as a result of convergent recombination. Computational filtering was required because FACS-sorted repertoires could contain abundant contaminating clonotypes from the bulk population. Because the study included only a couple of donors, the extent to which the findings can be generalized is limited. After the booster, most of the clones that had expanded following primary vaccination were detected again (roughly 97% of CD4 and around nine tenths of CD8), which suggests that memory was broadly maintained. The secondary T-cell response was found to be weaker but faster than the primary response, with a peak reached on day 5 rather than on day 15.

The TCR originated in a man aged 18 to 29 who received the YFV17D yellow fever vaccine. The chain links TRBV19 with TRBJ2-7, with the D gene not confidently named. Source: PBMCs, taken around 45 days after the first yellow fever vaccination. The nucleotide sequence is given as TGTGCCAGTAGTATTGGCCAGGCAACCTACGAGCAGTACTTC. Protein translation: CASSIGQATYEQYF.